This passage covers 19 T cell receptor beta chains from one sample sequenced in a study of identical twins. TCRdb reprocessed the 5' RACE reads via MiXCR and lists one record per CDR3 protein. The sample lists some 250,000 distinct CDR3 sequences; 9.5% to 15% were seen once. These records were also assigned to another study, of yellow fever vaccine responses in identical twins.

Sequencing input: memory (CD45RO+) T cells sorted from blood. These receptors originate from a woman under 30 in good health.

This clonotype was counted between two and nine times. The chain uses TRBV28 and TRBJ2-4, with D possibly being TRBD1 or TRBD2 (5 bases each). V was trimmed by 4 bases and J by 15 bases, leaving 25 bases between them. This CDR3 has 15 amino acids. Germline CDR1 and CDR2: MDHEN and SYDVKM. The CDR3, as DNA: TGTGCCAGCAGTTCCCCGGGGAAGGCCGAGGGGTTGGGGTACTTC. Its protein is CASSSPGKAEGLGYF.

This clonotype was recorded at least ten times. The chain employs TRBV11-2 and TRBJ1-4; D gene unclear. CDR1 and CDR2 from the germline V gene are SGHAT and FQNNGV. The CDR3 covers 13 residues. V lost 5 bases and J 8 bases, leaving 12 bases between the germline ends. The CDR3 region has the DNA TGTGCCAGCAGCCTGGCTGACGTCGAAAAACTGTTTTTT. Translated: CASSLADVEKLFF. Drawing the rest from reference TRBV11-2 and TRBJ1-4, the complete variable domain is EAGVAQSPRYKIIEKRQSVAFWCNPISGHATLYWYQQILGQGPKLLIQFQNNGVVDDSQLPKDRFSAERLKGVDSTLKIQPAKLEDSAVYLCASSLADVEKLFFGSGTQLSVL.

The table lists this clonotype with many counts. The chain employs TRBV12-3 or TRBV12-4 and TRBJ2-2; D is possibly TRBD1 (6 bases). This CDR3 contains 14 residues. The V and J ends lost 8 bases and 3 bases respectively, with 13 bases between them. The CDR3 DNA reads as TGTGCCAGCGCCCCTACAGGGTACACCGGGGAGCTGTTTTTT. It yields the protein CASAPTGYTGELFF.

The CDR3 sequence is CASSVDGGTKNTGELFF. The CDR3 region has the DNA TGTGCCAGCAGCGTAGACGGGGGGACAAAGAACACCGGGGAGCTGTTTTTT. The chain has TRBV9 and TRBJ2-2, with D perhaps TRBD2 (7 bases). The CDR3 is 17 residues long. Germline-derived CDR1 and CDR2 are SGDLS and YYNGEE. Trimming removed 0 bases at V and 1 base at J, with 13 bases between.

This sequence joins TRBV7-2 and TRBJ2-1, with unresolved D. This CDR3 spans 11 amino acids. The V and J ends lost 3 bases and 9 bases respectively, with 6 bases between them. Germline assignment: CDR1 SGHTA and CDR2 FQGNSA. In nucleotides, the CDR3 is TGTGCCAGCAGCTTCATAAGTGAGCAGTTCTTC. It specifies CASSFISEQFF.

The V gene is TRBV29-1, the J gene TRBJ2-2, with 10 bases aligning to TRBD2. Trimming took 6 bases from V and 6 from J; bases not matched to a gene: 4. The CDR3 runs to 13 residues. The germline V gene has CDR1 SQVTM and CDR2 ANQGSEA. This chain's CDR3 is CSVGLADPGELFF. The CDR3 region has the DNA TGCAGCGTCGGACTAGCGGACCCCGGGGAGCTGTTTTTT.

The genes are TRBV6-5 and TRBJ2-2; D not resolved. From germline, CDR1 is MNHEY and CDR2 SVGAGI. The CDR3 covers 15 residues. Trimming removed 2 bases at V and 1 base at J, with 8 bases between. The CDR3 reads CASSYGARNTGELFF. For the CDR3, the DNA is TGTGCCAGCAGTTACGGAGCCCGGAACACCGGGGAGCTGTTTTTT.

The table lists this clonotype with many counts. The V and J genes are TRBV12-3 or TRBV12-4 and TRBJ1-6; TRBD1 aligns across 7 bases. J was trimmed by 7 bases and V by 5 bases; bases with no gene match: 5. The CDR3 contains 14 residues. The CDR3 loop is CASSNRDSNSPLHF. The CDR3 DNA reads TGTGCCAGCAGTAACCGGGACAGCAATTCACCCCTCCACTTT.

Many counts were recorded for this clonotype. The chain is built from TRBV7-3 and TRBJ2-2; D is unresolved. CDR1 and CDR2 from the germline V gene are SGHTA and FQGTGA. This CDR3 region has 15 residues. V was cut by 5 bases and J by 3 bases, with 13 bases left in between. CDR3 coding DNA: TGTGCCAGCAGCCCCAAAACTGGTTACACCGGGGAGCTGTTTTTT. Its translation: CASSPKTGYTGELFF.

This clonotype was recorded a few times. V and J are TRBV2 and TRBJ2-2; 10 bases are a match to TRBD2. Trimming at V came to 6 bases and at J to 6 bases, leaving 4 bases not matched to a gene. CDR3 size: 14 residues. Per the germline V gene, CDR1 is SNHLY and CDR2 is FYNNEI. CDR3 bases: TGTGCCAGCAGGGCTACTAGCGGGGCCGGGGAGCTGTTTTTT. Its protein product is CASRATSGAGELFF.

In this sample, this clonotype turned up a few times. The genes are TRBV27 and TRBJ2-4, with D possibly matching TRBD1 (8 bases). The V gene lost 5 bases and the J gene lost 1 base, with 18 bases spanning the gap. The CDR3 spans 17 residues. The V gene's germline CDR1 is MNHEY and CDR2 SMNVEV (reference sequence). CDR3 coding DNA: TGTGCCAGCAGTACAACTGACAGGGGAGGGGCCAAAAACATTCAGTACTTC. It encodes CASSTTDRGGAKNIQYF.

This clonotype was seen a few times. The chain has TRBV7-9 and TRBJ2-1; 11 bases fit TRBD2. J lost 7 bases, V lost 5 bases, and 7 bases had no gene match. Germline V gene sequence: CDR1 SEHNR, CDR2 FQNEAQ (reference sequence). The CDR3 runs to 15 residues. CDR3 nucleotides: TGTGCCAGCAGCATACTAGCGGGAGTGGGAAATGAGCAGTTCTTC. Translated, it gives CASSILAGVGNEQFF.

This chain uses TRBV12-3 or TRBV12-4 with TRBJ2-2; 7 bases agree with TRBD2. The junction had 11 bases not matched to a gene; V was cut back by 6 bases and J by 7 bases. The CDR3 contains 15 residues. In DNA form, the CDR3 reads TGTGCCAGCAGCCCAGCGGGGAGGAATAACGGGGAGCTGTTTTTT. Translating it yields CASSPAGRNNGELFF.

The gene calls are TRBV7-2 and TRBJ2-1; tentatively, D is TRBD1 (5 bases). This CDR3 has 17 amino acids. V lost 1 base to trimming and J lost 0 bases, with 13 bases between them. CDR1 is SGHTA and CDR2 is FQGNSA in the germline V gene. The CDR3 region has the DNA TGTGCCAGCAGCTTAGTTGTGACAGCCAGCTCCTACAATGAGCAGTTCTTC. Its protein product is CASSLVVTASSYNEQFF.

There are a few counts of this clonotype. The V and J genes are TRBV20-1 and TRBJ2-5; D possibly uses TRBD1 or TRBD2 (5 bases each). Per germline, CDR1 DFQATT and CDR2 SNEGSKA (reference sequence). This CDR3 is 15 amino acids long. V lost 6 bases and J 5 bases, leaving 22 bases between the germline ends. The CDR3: CSAARAQGSLETQYF. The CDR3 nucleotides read TGCAGTGCGGCGAGGGCTCAGGGATCACTGGAGACCCAGTACTTC.

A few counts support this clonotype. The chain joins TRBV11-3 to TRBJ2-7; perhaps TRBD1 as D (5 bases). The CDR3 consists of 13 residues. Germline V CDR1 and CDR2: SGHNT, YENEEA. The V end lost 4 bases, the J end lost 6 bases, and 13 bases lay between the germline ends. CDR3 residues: CASSSLQGREQYF. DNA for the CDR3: TGTGCCAGCAGCTCGCTCCAGGGCCGCGAGCAGTACTTC.

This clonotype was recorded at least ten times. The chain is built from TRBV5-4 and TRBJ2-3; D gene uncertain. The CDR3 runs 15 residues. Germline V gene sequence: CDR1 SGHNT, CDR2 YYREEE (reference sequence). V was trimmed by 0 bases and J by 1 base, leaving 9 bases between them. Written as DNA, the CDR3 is TGTGCCAGCAGCTTGGGCTGGGTGGGCACAGATACGCAGTATTTT. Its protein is CASSLGWVGTDTQYF.

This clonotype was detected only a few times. The DNA for the CDR3 is TGCGCCAGCAGCCAACTTATAGCGGGAGTGGCGAACACCGGGGAGCTGTTTTTT. It translates to CASSQLIAGVANTGELFF. The rearrangement joins TRBV4-3 to TRBJ2-2; the match to TRBD2 covers 9 bases. The CDR3 runs to 18 residues. Germline CDR1 LGHNA, CDR2 YSLEER. J lost 0 bases, V lost 2 bases, and 7 bases had no gene match.

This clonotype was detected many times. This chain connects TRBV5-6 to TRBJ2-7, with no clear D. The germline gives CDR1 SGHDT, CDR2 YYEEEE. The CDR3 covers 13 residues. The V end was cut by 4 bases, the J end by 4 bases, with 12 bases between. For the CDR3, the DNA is TGTGCCAGCAGCAAGGACCGCTCTTACGAGCAGTACTTC. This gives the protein CASSKDRSYEQYF.